This T cell receptor beta chain is drawn from a study of vaccination and CD4 T cells after COVID-19. The germline V and J ends were trimmed by 4 bases and 0 bases, with 12 bases remaining between them. CDR1 and CDR2 (germline): LNHDA, SQIVND (reference sequence). The CDR3 spans 15 residues. Sequencing of DNA taken from cultured CD4+ T cells relied on the Oncomine TCR Beta short-read assay. From the PCR reads, TCRdb called clonotypes with MiXCR, one entry per CDR3 protein. The table records around 17,000 distinct CDR3 sequences, about 61% of them present only once. With respect to this clonotype: As yet, its antigen is unknown.

Stated treatment: approximately 9-day PBMC culture with coronavirus spike peptide pools or control peptides (ViraFEST assay). The receptor's source is a human donor who had recovered from COVID-19. The rearrangement uses TRBV19 and TRBJ1-1, with D perhaps matching TRBD1 (6 bases). Material for sequencing was CD4+ T cells from blood, cultured in vitro. The DNA of the CDR3 is TGTGCCAGTAGTACAACAGGGTTCATGAACACTGAAGCTTTCTTT. Amino acid sequence: CASSTTGFMNTEAFF.